This T cell receptor beta chain originates from a study of spatial heterogeneity in lung cancer. V lost 4 bases, J lost 0 bases, and 9 bases lay in between. The CDR3 runs 15 residues. The V gene's germline CDR1 is SEHNR and CDR2 FQNEAQ (reference sequence). Ten or more counts support this clonotype. MiXCR, applied by TCRdb to the 5' RACE reads, yields one record per CDR3 protein. The sample holds about 36,000 distinct CDR3 sequences, under 9% seen once. This sample's time point: blood at routine non-recurrence follow-up after resection. The rearrangement links TRBV7-9 to TRBJ2-2; D may be TRBD1 (5 bases). This receptor was obtained from a male donor with early-stage non-small cell lung cancer. The source material was PBMCs, sampled at follow-up. CDR3 amino acids: CASSSLDTNTGELFF. CDR3 sequence (DNA): TGTGCCAGCAGCTCCCTGGACACGAACACCGGGGAGCTGTTTTTT.